Below are 2 T cell receptor beta chains sequenced from a single sample in a study of blood T cell repertoires in COVID-19. Profiling relied on immunoSEQ multiplex PCR, and the TCRdb table lists in-frame clones only, not all of them. The sample yields tens of thousands of clones, roughly four fifths seen once. Sequencing used peripheral blood. These receptor sequences come from a human donor with acute or convalescent COVID-19. The donor label of this sample is uncertain.

The chain is built from TRBV10-3 and TRBJ1-1, with a possible D match to TRBD1 (5 bases). The V end was cut by 10 bases, the J end by 7 bases, with 22 bases between. This CDR3 contains 14 residues. Germline V CDR1 and CDR2: ENHRY, SYGVKD. Here the CDR3 reads CATIFSTAMSEAFF. The CDR3 DNA is TGTGCCACCATATTCTCGACAGCGATGAGTGAAGCTTTCTTT.

In this sample, this clone turned up a few times. The rearrangement links TRBV20-1 to TRBJ2-4; no firm D call. V lost 6 bases, J lost 0 bases, and 3 bases lay in between. Germline V gene sequence: CDR1 DFQATT, CDR2 SNEGSKA (reference sequence). This CDR3 comprises 11 residues. The chain's CDR3 is CSALAKNIQYF. CDR3 coding DNA: TGCAGTGCCTTAGCCAAAAACATTCAGTACTTC.